This note documents a single T cell receptor beta chain sequence. What it recognizes is unknown. The data derive from a study of blood T cells in healthy people across ages. Alongside a J-beta primer mix, a sample-barcoded 5' primer served in a second PCR lasting roughly 6 to 11 cycles. Each of the cDNA molecules was tagged by a template-switch adaptor with 12 random nucleotides. TCRdb recomputed calls from the 5' RACE reads with MiXCR, one row per CDR3 protein. Among 540,000 or so distinct CDR3 sequences, roughly 28% were seen once, and the ten largest hold around 20%. This CDR3 is built from 13 residues. The junction had 4 bases not matched to a gene; V was cut back by 4 bases and J by 2 bases. Germline CDR1 and CDR2: DFQATT and SNEGSKA (reference sequence). General study results and limits: Unsorted PBMCs prevented conclusive naive versus antigen-experienced comparison. Unknown CMV status may confound age-related changes in expanded clones.

This receptor was identified in a woman in her seventies in good health. The rearrangement joins TRBV20-1 to TRBJ1-2; 7 bases are shared with TRBD1. The specimen sequenced was blood. Written as DNA, the CDR3 is TGCAGTGCTACGCAGGGGGTCAACTATGGCTACACCTTC. This translates into CSATQGVNYGYTF.